This T cell receptor (beta chain) was profiled in a study of breast tumors, draining lymph nodes, adjacent tissues. Findings and caveats of the study: Tumor repertoires ranked between lymph nodes and nontumor tissue in diversity, with V and J gene preferences. Compared with basal-like, luminal-like tumors shared significantly more repertoire with nontumor tissue.

TCRdb passed the multiplex PCR reads through MiXCR, listing each CDR3 protein once. The sample holds about 230,000 distinct CDR3 sequences, about 30% seen once. The CDR3 has 18 residues. Trimming shortened V by 2 bases and J by 4 bases, and 23 bases separated the two germline ends. The V gene's germline CDR1 is SGHNT and CDR2 YYREEE (reference sequence). As for this clonotype: What it binds is unknown. It may be a read error: a sequence one base away is much more abundant. The CDR3 ends on some other residue instead of the conserved phenylalanine or tryptophan, so this is likely a read error.

The lymph nodes were axillary draining lymph nodes from breast cancer patients. This TCR came from a female donor with breast cancer. Some clones in this sample may be carry-over from other donors' samples. Sample: axillary lymph node tissue. The chain links TRBV5-4 to TRBJ2-3; D might be TRBD1 or TRBD2, each matching 5 bases. The CDR3 here is CASSFTGRGPLLADTQYS. CDR3 coding DNA: TGTGCCAGCAGCTTCACGGGACGCGGGCCCCTTCTGGCAGATACGCAGTATTCT.